Presented here are 11 T cell receptor beta chains from one specimen sequenced in a study of OX40 agonist ivuxolimab in advanced cancers. Assay: immunoSEQ multiplex PCR; the TCRdb copy retains only in-frame clones and omits some. The data contain around 32,000 clones, more than 70% of them singletons. The sample in question was CD4+ or CD8+ T cells sorted from blood, obtained in a trial of the OX40 agonist ivuxolimab. The receptors derive from an adult with an advanced solid tumor such as melanoma, head and neck, liver or kidney cancer.

The gene calls are TRBV7-3 and TRBJ2-3; 13 positions agree with TRBD2. The CDR3 consists of 17 residues. Looked up from germline, CDR1 is SGHTA and CDR2 is FQGTGA. V lost 1 base to trimming and J lost 3 bases; unmatched junction nucleotides: 4. The CDR3 spells CASSLSWTSGSTDTQYF. The CDR3 DNA reads TGTGCCAGCAGCTTAAGTTGGACTAGCGGGAGTACAGATACGCAGTATTTT.

V is TRBV7-9 and J is TRBJ1-2; 12 bases agree with TRBD1. The J segment lost 3 bases and the V segment lost 4 bases, leaving 9 bases of the junction unmatched. Germline CDR1 is SEHNR and CDR2 is FQNEAQ (reference sequence). The CDR3 loop spans 17 amino acids. The CDR3 coding sequence is TGTGCCAGCAGCTCGCCGGGACAGGGGGCGGGACACTATGGCTACACCTTC. This gives the protein CASSSPGQGAGHYGYTF.

CDR3 sequence reads: CASSENPEGRYTGELFF. In nucleotides, the CDR3 is TGTGCCAGCAGCGAGAATCCGGAAGGTCGATACACCGGGGAGCTGTTTTTT. J is TRBJ2-2 and V is TRBV27, with D uncertain. The V and J ends lost 6 bases and 3 bases respectively, with 20 bases between them. CDR3 size: 17 residues. Looked up from germline, CDR1 is MNHEY and CDR2 is SMNVEV (reference sequence).

The chain employs TRBV5-4 and TRBJ1-4; D is possibly TRBD1 (6 bases). The V end was cut by 2 bases, the J end by 1 base, with 12 bases between. CDR3 length: 16 residues. In germline, CDR1 is SGHNT, CDR2 YYREEE (reference sequence). The CDR3 loop reads CASSLQGLGTNEKLFF. Written as DNA, the CDR3 is TGTGCCAGCAGCTTACAGGGATTGGGAACTAATGAAAAACTGTTTTTT.

This chain uses TRBV13 with TRBJ2-7, with 7 bases fitting TRBD2. The CDR3 length is 14 residues. J gave up 1 base and V 4 bases, and 4 bases lay outside the gene matches. Germline CDR1 reads PRHDT; CDR2 reads FYEKMQ (reference sequence). Written as DNA, the CDR3 is TGTGCCAGCAGCTCCGGACTAGGTTCCTACGAGCAGTACTTC. This codes for CASSSGLGSYEQYF.

The rearrangement joins TRBV10-3 to TRBJ2-4; D tentatively reads TRBD1 or TRBD2 (5 bases each). Germline V gene lookup returns CDR1 ENHRY and CDR2 SYGVKD. The CDR3 has 16 amino acids. The V and J ends lost 3 bases and 0 bases respectively, with 12 bases between them. As DNA, the CDR3 is TGTGCCATCAGTGAAAGGGGAGTCCTAGCCAAAAACATTCAGTACTTC. This sequence encodes CAISERGVLAKNIQYF.

This clone was counted a single time. This chain connects TRBV6-6 to TRBJ2-7; D not resolved. The V and J ends lost 5 bases and 3 bases respectively, with 5 bases between them. The germline CDR1 and CDR2 sequences are MNHNY and SVGAGI (reference sequence). The CDR3 contains 11 residues. The CDR3 nucleotides read TGTGCCAGCAGTCTTGGCTACGAGCAGTACTTC. Protein sequence: CASSLGYEQYF.

The chain couples TRBV11-3 to TRBJ2-3; 10 nucleotides align to TRBD2. Germline lookup yields CDR1 SGHNT and CDR2 YENEEA. The trim removed 0 bases at V and 1 base at J, leaving 7 bases unmatched. The CDR3 has 18 residues. CDR3 amino acids: CASSLDLAGGQGTDTQYF. DNA for the CDR3: TGTGCCAGCAGCTTAGATTTAGCGGGGGGCCAGGGCACAGATACGCAGTATTTT. Drawing the rest from reference TRBV11-3 and TRBJ2-3, the complete variable domain is EAGVVQSPRYKIIEKKQPVAFWCNPISGHNTLYWYLQNLGQGPELLIRYENEEAVDDSQLPKDRFSAERLKGVDSTLKIQPAELGDSAVYLCASSLDLAGGQGTDTQYFGPGTRLTVL.

The gene calls are TRBV11-3 and TRBJ2-7; D perhaps matches TRBD1 (6 bases). The ends were cut back, 1 base at V and 1 base at J, with 8 bases in the middle. In germline, CDR1 is SGHNT, CDR2 YENEEA. CDR3 length equals 14 residues. CDR3 loop: CASSLGGTSYEQYF. The CDR3 nucleotides read TGTGCCAGCAGCTTAGGAGGGACATCCTACGAGCAGTACTTC.

This rearrangement joins TRBV30 to TRBJ1-5, with D perhaps TRBD1 (5 bases). This CDR3 has 15 amino acids. CDR1 GTSNPN and CDR2 SVGIG come from the germline V gene (reference sequence). Deletions cut 2 bases from V and 4 bases from J, with 15 bases between. CDR3 sequence reads: CAWSRGLGNNQPQHF. CDR3 sequence (DNA): TGTGCCTGGAGTAGGGGACTGGGAAATAATCAGCCCCAGCATTTT.

The chain combines TRBV5-1 with TRBJ1-3, with D hard to call. Trimming shortened V by 2 bases and J by 0 bases, and 9 bases separated the two germline ends. CDR1 and CDR2 (germline): SGHRS, YFSETQ. The CDR3 has 15 amino acids. Here the CDR3 DNA reads TGCGCCAGCAGCTTTTCAGGAGGCTCTGGAAACACCATATATTTT. It yields the protein CASSFSGGSGNTIYF.